Following are 13 T cell receptor beta chains from one sample sequenced in a study of cytomegalovirus exposure and HLA in healthy donors. PCR involved 60 Vbeta and 13 Jbeta primers. Only in-frame clones appear in the TCRdb table, and some are missing; sequencing was by immunoSEQ multiplex PCR. This table holds 90,000 to 130,000 clones, 86% found once. The sequenced material came from PBMCs. Receptor source: a man aged 40-50 years in good health and CMV-seronegative.

As DNA, the CDR3 is TGTGCCACGCAGGGGGGTGATAGCAATCAGCCCCAGCATTTT. It is translated as CATQGGDSNQPQHF. The chain uses TRBV10-3 and TRBJ1-5; 7 bases match TRBD1. The CDR3 is made up of 14 amino acids. Trimming removed 10 bases from V and 0 bases from J; junction bases left unmatched: 6. Germline-derived CDR1 and CDR2 are ENHRY and SYGVKD.

The rearrangement links TRBV6-6 to TRBJ1-4, with D possibly TRBD1 on 6 matching bases. V was cut by 2 bases and J by 8 bases, with 12 bases left in between. The CDR3 consists of 14 residues. The germline V gene has CDR1 MNHNY and CDR2 SVGAGI (reference sequence). CDR3 bases: TGTGCCAGCAGTTACCAGGGGACGGGCGAAAAACTGTTTTTT. Its protein product is CASSYQGTGEKLFF.

This clone was picked up one time. The chain employs TRBV7-8 and TRBJ1-5; 7 bases map to TRBD1. Germline assignment: CDR1 SGHVS and CDR2 FQNEAQ. Trimming at V came to 5 bases and at J to 7 bases, leaving 17 bases not matched to a gene. This CDR3 is built from 17 residues. The CDR3 DNA follows: TGTGCCAGCAGCGTGACCGGGACAGCCTCTAGTTTGCAGCCCCAGCATTTT. This sequence encodes CASSVTGTASSLQPQHF.

The count of this clone is one. The chain uses TRBV4-2 and TRBJ2-5, with a tentative D call TRBD2 (5 bases). V was clipped by 2 bases and J by 5 bases, with 9 bases between them. CDR1 and CDR2 (germline): LGHNA, YNFKEQ. CDR3 length: 13 residues. The CDR3 loop is CASSQSSGETQYF. CDR3 nucleotides: TGTGCCAGCAGCCAATCAAGCGGTGAGACCCAGTACTTC.

This chain joins TRBV10-3 and TRBJ1-5, with 8 bases that match TRBD1. Germline V CDR1 and CDR2: ENHRY, SYGVKD. With 8 bases clipped from V and 3 bases from J, the junction kept 6 bases outside the gene matches. This CDR3 has 14 residues. The CDR3 spells CAIRPTGDNQPQHF. CDR3 DNA sequence: TGTGCCATCCGCCCGACAGGGGACAATCAGCCCCAGCATTTT.

The chain uses TRBV2 and TRBJ1-5; maybe TRBD1 (5 bases). Trimming took 4 bases from V and 2 from J, leaving 15 bases between them. Germline-derived CDR1 and CDR2 are SNHLY and FYNNEI. The CDR3 is made up of 16 amino acids. The CDR3 protein is CASSGGWGLRNQPQHF. The CDR3 DNA sequence: TGTGCCAGCAGTGGAGGATGGGGACTCCGCAATCAGCCCCAGCATTTT.

J is TRBJ1-5 and V is TRBV15, with no clear D. V shed 2 bases and J shed 10 bases, with 12 bases lying between them. The CDR3 runs 13 residues. Germline CDR1 and CDR2: LNHNV and YYDKDF (reference sequence). CDR3 sequence (DNA): TGTGCCACCAGCAGATCAAGACTCGAACCCCAGCATTTT. It specifies CATSRSRLEPQHF.

This clone was found a few times. The chain carries TRBV5-1 and TRBJ1-1, with 8 bases matching TRBD1. Germline V gene lookup returns CDR1 SGHRS and CDR2 YFSETQ. CDR3 length: 14 amino acids. Trimming removed 7 bases from V and 1 base from J; junction bases left unmatched: 6. Here the CDR3 reads CASRTQGANTEAFF. The CDR3 bases are TGCGCCAGCCGTACTCAGGGGGCGAACACTGAAGCTTTCTTT.

The gene calls are TRBV30 and TRBJ1-4; 7 nucleotides line up with TRBD1. Germline V gene sequence: CDR1 GTSNPN, CDR2 SVGIG (reference sequence). CDR3 size: 14 residues. The trim removed 1 base at V and 4 bases at J, leaving 3 bases unmatched. In DNA form, the CDR3 reads TGTGCCTGGAGTGGATCAGGGGGTAATGAAAAACTGTTTTTT. Its translation: CAWSGSGGNEKLFF. The entire variable domain, with the rest obtained from reference TRBV30 and TRBJ1-4, is as follows: SQTIHQWPATLVQPVGSPLSLECTVEGTSNPNLYWYRQAAGRGLQLLFYSVGIGQISSEVPQNLSASRPQDRQFILSSKKLLLSDSGFYLCAWSGSGGNEKLFFGSGTQLSVL.

The chain joins TRBV30 to TRBJ1-2; the match to TRBD1 covers 7 bases. J lost 7 bases, V lost 0 bases, and 5 bases had no gene match. The germline CDR1 and CDR2 sequences are GTSNPN and SVGIG (reference sequence). The CDR3 runs to 13 residues. The CDR3 here is CAWSVFEGAGYTF. In DNA, the CDR3 is TGTGCCTGGAGTGTTTTTGAGGGGGCTGGCTACACCTTC.

V and J are TRBV18 and TRBJ2-1; 7 bases match TRBD2. Germline loops: CDR1 KGHSH, CDR2 LQKENI. The CDR3 consists of 15 residues. The trim removed 6 bases at V and 4 bases at J, leaving 9 bases unmatched. The CDR3 DNA is TGTGCCAGCTCGCACAGCGGGGCGGCGTACAATGAGCAGTTCTTC. Translating gives CASSHSGAAYNEQFF.

The rearrangement links TRBV5-1 to TRBJ2-7, with 8 bases that match TRBD1. With 0 bases clipped from V and 0 bases from J, the junction kept 2 bases outside the gene matches. CDR1 and CDR2 (germline): SGHRS, YFSETQ. This CDR3 contains 15 residues. The CDR3 nucleotides are TGCGCCAGCAGCTTGGGACAGGGGTTCTCCTACGAGCAGTACTTC. The encoded protein is CASSLGQGFSYEQYF.

V gene TRBV6-1 combines with J gene TRBJ1-5, with 7 bases that match TRBD1. CDR1 is MNHNS and CDR2 is SASEGT in the germline V gene. The CDR3 is 16 amino acids. The trim removed 4 bases at V and 3 bases at J, leaving 9 bases unmatched. CDR3: CASSGHNRGANQPQHF. CDR3 coding DNA: TGTGCCAGCAGTGGGCACAACAGGGGCGCCAATCAGCCCCAGCATTTT.